The clone carrying this TCR beta chain was found once. Its cognate antigen is unknown. The germline gives CDR1 SNHLY, CDR2 FYNNEI. The V segment lost 5 bases and the J segment 0 bases; nucleotides outside the gene matches: 3. The CDR3 runs to 14 residues. The data were produced by immunoSEQ multiplex PCR, yet TCRdb's version contains in-frame clones alone and is incomplete. Of under 140,000 clones in the sample, around 93% were seen once. The sample originates from a study of T cell responses to AZD1222 COVID-19 vaccine. Points from the study as a whole: Donors were chiefly white British, with a greater number of females, and clonal diversity was perhaps underestimated. The number of AZD1222 recipients seropositive at baseline was only five to seven. Every sample of the repertoires postdated the peak T cell response. Unmutated variant regions are reportedly the target of nearly half of TCRs that are spike-specific.

This clonotype was sampled from an adult who received the AZD1222 COVID-19 vaccine. V gene TRBV2 combines with J gene TRBJ1-1; 7 nucleotides match TRBD1. Sequences were derived from peripheral blood, sampled 28 days after the second AZD1222 dose. CDR3 protein: CASSTRGMNTEAFF. The CDR3 DNA sequence: TGTGCCAGCAGTACCAGGGGGATGAACACTGAAGCTTTCTTT.